This TCR beta chain was obtained from a study of T cells after yellow fever vaccination. They built TCR cDNA with 5'RACE template switching, a step that put in a universal primer site and UMIs. TCRdb re-called the 5' RACE reads with MiXCR, one entry per CDR3 protein. The sample lists roughly 110,000 distinct CDR3 sequences, around 8% occurring once. This clonotype was picked up many times. Germline CDR1 is KGHSH and CDR2 is LQKENI. V lost 2 bases and J lost 3, with 11 bases in between. The CDR3 is made up of 14 amino acids. The sequences come from CD8+ T cells sorted from PBMCs, collected 45 days after the yellow fever booster vaccination. This rearrangement joins TRBV18 to TRBJ2-7; D gene ambiguous. The sequence derives from a young man who received the YFV17D yellow fever vaccine. CDR3 coding DNA: TGTGCCAGCTCACCAGCCGGGCGGAGCTACGAGCAGTACTTC. Encoded protein: CASSPAGRSYEQYF.